One and the same sample provided the 29 T cell receptor beta chains below, sequenced in a study of blood T cell repertoires in COVID-19. This table comes from immunoSEQ multiplex PCR, and its TCRdb copy is limited to in-frame clones, with some not included. The sample consists of fewer than 300,000 clones, roughly 85% of them appearing once. Sequenced material: peripheral blood. These receptors all stem from a woman aged 18-30 years with acute or convalescent COVID-19.

The V gene is TRBV15, the J gene TRBJ2-7; 7 positions match TRBD1. The CDR3 is 16 amino acids. Losses at the gene ends were 1 base for V and 1 base for J; bases not matched to a gene: 7. The germline CDR1 and CDR2 sequences are LNHNV and YYDKDF (reference sequence). CDR3 in DNA: TGTGCCACCAGCAGAGTTCCCGGGACAGCATCCTACGAGCAGTACTTC. Amino acids: CATSRVPGTASYEQYF.

This clone was counted once. This chain links TRBV6-6 with TRBJ2-7, with D tentatively TRBD1 (5 bases). The ends were cut back, 0 bases at V and 2 bases at J, with 8 bases in the middle. This CDR3 has 14 residues. Looked up from germline, CDR1 is MNHNY and CDR2 is SVGAGI (reference sequence). CDR3 sequence (DNA): TGTGCCAGCAGTTACTCGACAGTCGCCTACGAGCAGTACTTC. Protein product: CASSYSTVAYEQYF.

J is TRBJ1-2 and V is TRBV6-5; 8 bases are shared with TRBD1. With V trimmed by 5 bases and J by 5 bases, 7 bases remained unmatched. The CDR3 consists of 14 residues. CDR1 MNHEY and CDR2 SVGAGI come from the germline V gene. The CDR3 is CASSLQGGSYGYTF. The CDR3 nucleotides read TGTGCCAGCAGTCTACAGGGGGGTTCATATGGCTACACCTTC.

The genes are TRBV11-2 and TRBJ2-3, with D unclear. Germline values: CDR1 SGHAT, CDR2 FQNNGV. The germline V and J ends were trimmed by 2 bases and 2 bases, with 11 bases remaining between them. The CDR3 consists of 15 residues. This chain's CDR3 is CASSLNTVNTDTQYF. DNA of the CDR3: TGTGCCAGCAGCTTAAATACAGTAAACACAGATACGCAGTATTTT.

This chain connects TRBV19 to TRBJ2-1, with TRBD2 matching over 7 bases. Trimming removed 6 bases from V and 1 base from J; junction bases left unmatched: 3. CDR1 and CDR2 from the germline V gene are LNHDA and SQIVND (reference sequence). This CDR3 region has 14 residues. CDR3 sequence: CASSGRTSYNEQFF. CDR3 DNA sequence: TGTGCCAGTAGCGGGAGGACGTCCTACAATGAGCAGTTCTTC.

The chain links TRBV12-3 or TRBV12-4 to TRBJ2-3; D not certain. V shed 3 bases and J shed 5 bases, with 6 bases lying between them. This CDR3 comprises 12 residues. The CDR3 sequence: CASSFPGDTQYF. The CDR3 DNA follows: TGTGCCAGCAGTTTTCCCGGAGATACGCAGTATTTT.

There are a few counts of this clone. This rearrangement joins TRBV28 to TRBJ2-7; 8 bases align to TRBD2. V shed 1 base, J shed 2 bases, and the junction held 4 bases outside the gene matches. The CDR3 length is 15 residues. Germline lookup yields CDR1 MDHEN and CDR2 SYDVKM. DNA of the CDR3: TGTGCCAGCAGTTTATCGGCGGGAGGAGCCTACGAGCAGTACTTC. This translates into CASSLSAGGAYEQYF.

The V gene is TRBV4-1, the J gene TRBJ2-3, with D possibly matching TRBD1 (6 bases). V lost 0 bases to trimming and J lost 0 bases, with 25 bases between them. This CDR3 is 21 amino acids long. Per the germline V gene, CDR1 is MGHRA and CDR2 is YSYEKL. CDR3 bases: TGCGCCAGCAGCCAAGATGAATTTAGCCCAGGGGATAAGCCTAGCACAGATACGCAGTATTTT. This codes for CASSQDEFSPGDKPSTDTQYF.

The chain is built from TRBV6-2 or TRBV6-3 and TRBJ2-4; no definite D call. This CDR3 comprises 12 residues. Looked up from germline, CDR1 is MNHEY and CDR2 is SVGEGT. Trimming cost V 2 bases and J 6 bases, with 5 bases left between them. DNA for the CDR3: TGTGCCAGCAGTTACCTCGGAAACATTCAGTACTTC. This sequence encodes CASSYLGNIQYF.

The CDR3 DNA follows: TGTGCCAGCAGTTCCCCCGACAGGCCTCTCTATGGCTACACCTTC. Translated, it gives CASSSPDRPLYGYTF. V gene TRBV28 combines with J gene TRBJ1-2; D might be TRBD1 (6 bases). Trimming left V 4 bases short and J 4 bases short, with 16 bases between. The germline V gene encodes CDR1 MDHEN and CDR2 SYDVKM. CDR3 length: 15 amino acids.

This rearrangement joins TRBV5-1 to TRBJ2-1, with 12 bases identical to TRBD2. V lost 0 bases to trimming and J lost 6 bases; unmatched junction nucleotides: 7. This CDR3 spans 17 amino acids. CDR1 and CDR2 (germline): SGHRS, YFSETQ. The CDR3 bases are TGCGCCAGCAGCTTGGCGGCTAGCGGGAGGGCCCTCAATGAGCAGTTCTTC. This sequence encodes CASSLAASGRALNEQFF. Supplemented by reference TRBV5-1 and TRBJ2-1, the full variable domain reads KAGVTQTPRYLIKTRGQQVTLSCSPISGHRSVSWYQQTPGQGLQFLFEYFSETQRNKGNFPGRFSGRQFSNSRSEMNVSTLELGDSALYLCASSLAASGRALNEQFFGPGTRLTVL.

The chain couples TRBV9 to TRBJ2-7; 14 bases agree with TRBD2. The CDR3 length is 20 residues. In germline, CDR1 is SGDLS, CDR2 YYNGEE. V lost 0 bases to trimming and J lost 2 bases; unmatched junction nucleotides: 13. In nucleotides, the CDR3 is TGTGCCAGCAGCGTAGCTACGGGGACTAGCGGGAGTATATCCCCCTACGAGCAGTACTTC. Protein sequence: CASSVATGTSGSISPYEQYF.

This clone was detected once. The CDR3 loop is CASSPDRGNSPLHF. The CDR3 nucleotides read TGTGCCAGCAGTCCCGACAGGGGTAATTCACCCCTCCACTTT. The chain uses TRBV25-1 and TRBJ1-6; 8 bases agree with TRBD1. The CDR3 loop spans 14 amino acids. V lost 5 bases to trimming and J lost 6 bases; unmatched junction nucleotides: 3. The germline CDR1 and CDR2 sequences are MGHDK and SYGVNS.

A single count supports this clone. This chain uses TRBV10-2 with TRBJ1-2; 8 bases fit TRBD1. Germline-derived CDR1 and CDR2 are WSHSY and SAAADI. This CDR3 is built from 14 residues. Trimming cost V 3 bases and J 5 bases; bases outside gene matches: 5. CDR3 DNA sequence: TGCGCCAGCAGTGAACTACAGGGGGTATATGGCTACACCTTC. This translates into CASSELQGVYGYTF.

This clone was picked up many times. The V call is TRBV25-1, the J call TRBJ2-5; possible D gene TRBD2, 7 bases. V shed 5 bases and J shed 1 base, with 17 bases lying between them. This CDR3 has 16 residues. Germline-derived CDR1 and CDR2 are MGHDK and SYGVNS. For the CDR3, the DNA is TGTGCCAGCAGTCATCCAGGGGAGGGGGGCCAAGAGACCCAGTACTTC. It codes for CASSHPGEGGQETQYF. Full variable domain (remainder filled in from reference TRBV25-1 and TRBJ2-5): EADIYQTPRYLVIGTGKKITLECSQTMGHDKMYWYQQDPGMELHLIHYSYGVNSTEKGDLSSESTVSRIRTEHFPLTLESARPSHTSQYLCASSHPGEGGQETQYFGPGTRLLVL.

This sequence joins TRBV2 and TRBJ2-1; D is perhaps TRBD1 (5 bases). Trimming cost V 4 bases and J 8 bases, with 15 bases left between them. The V gene's germline CDR1 is SNHLY and CDR2 FYNNEI. This CDR3 comprises 14 residues. CDR3: CASSAAGMLDEQFF. CDR3 DNA sequence: TGTGCCAGCAGTGCGGCAGGGATGTTGGATGAGCAGTTCTTC.

The chain has TRBV4-3 and TRBJ2-2, with 12 bases matching TRBD2. The CDR3 is 16 residues long. Germline lookup yields CDR1 LGHNA and CDR2 YSLEER. V gave up 0 bases and J gave up 8 bases; unmatched junction bases: 4. The CDR3 DNA reads TGCGCCAGCAGCCAAGAGCCTAGCGGGGGGGTAGGGGAGCTGTTTTTT. As protein: CASSQEPSGGVGELFF.

V gene TRBV5-1 combines with J gene TRBJ1-2; a possible D gene is TRBD1 (6 bases). With 4 bases removed from V and 7 bases from J, the gap between germline ends came to 17 bases. The CDR3 sequence is 14 residues long. Germline assignment: CDR1 SGHRS and CDR2 YFSETQ. The CDR3 sequence is CASSPGGALSGYTF. CDR3 DNA: TGCGCCAGCAGCCCGGGGGGCGCATTGAGTGGCTACACCTTC.

The rearrangement uses TRBV4-2 and TRBJ2-2; TRBD2 matches 12 bases. CDR3 size: 17 residues. The V and J ends lost 2 bases and 4 bases, in that order; junction bases with no gene match: 5. Germline V CDR1 and CDR2: LGHNA, YNFKEQ. CDR3 bases: TGTGCCAGCAGCCAACTCGGACTAGCGGGATCCACCGGGGAGCTGTTTTTT. Encoded protein: CASSQLGLAGSTGELFF.

The chain uses TRBV30 and TRBJ1-1, with 7 nucleotides matching TRBD1. Germline V gene sequence: CDR1 GTSNPN, CDR2 SVGIG (reference sequence). Trimming removed 1 base from V and 6 bases from J; junction bases left unmatched: 5. The CDR3 length is 13 residues. The CDR3 sequence is CAWSAQGVAEAFF. Written as DNA, the CDR3 is TGTGCCTGGAGTGCCCAGGGGGTCGCTGAAGCTTTCTTT.

Written as DNA, the CDR3 is TGTGCCATCAGTGAGTCGGGACAGATTCAAGAGACCCAGTACTTC. Translation gives CAISESGQIQETQYF. The V and J genes are TRBV10-3 and TRBJ2-5; the match to TRBD1 covers 7 bases. The CDR3 covers 15 residues. Germline CDR1 ENHRY, CDR2 SYGVKD. Trimming cost V 0 bases and J 2 bases; bases outside gene matches: 3.

The chain carries TRBV3-1 (or the pseudogene TRBV3-2) and TRBJ2-1; maybe TRBD2 (6 bases). Between the trimmed V and J ends, which lost 5 bases and 7 bases, there was a span of 9 bases. Per germline, CDR1 LGHDT and CDR2 YNNKEL (reference sequence). CDR3 length: 12 amino acids. CDR3 sequence: CASSSRGNEQFF. The CDR3 coding sequence is TGTGCCAGCAGCTCCCGGGGGAATGAGCAGTTCTTC.

The V call is TRBV6-5, the J call TRBJ1-2; 8 bases line up with TRBD1. The J segment lost 4 bases and the V segment lost 0 bases, leaving 4 bases of the junction unmatched. Germline-derived CDR1 and CDR2 are MNHEY and SVGAGI. CDR3 size: 15 residues. The CDR3 DNA reads as TGTGCCAGCAGTTACTCGGGACAGGCGTTCTATGGCTACACCTTC. Its translation is CASSYSGQAFYGYTF.

Only one count was recorded for this clone. J is TRBJ2-1 and V is TRBV27; 9 nucleotides agree with TRBD2. The length of the CDR3 is 17 residues. Germline lookup yields CDR1 MNHEY and CDR2 SMNVEV (reference sequence). Trimming cost V 1 base and J 5 bases; bases outside gene matches: 9. Here the CDR3 reads CASSLFWPGLADNEQFF. The DNA for the CDR3 is TGTGCCAGCAGTTTATTCTGGCCGGGACTAGCCGACAATGAGCAGTTCTTC.

This chain links TRBV27 with TRBJ2-1; 15 bases are a match to TRBD2. J gave up 4 bases and V 3 bases, and 7 bases lay outside the gene matches. Germline CDR1 reads MNHEY; CDR2 reads SMNVEV (reference sequence). There are 18 residues in the CDR3. As DNA, the CDR3 is TGTGCCAGCAGTTTCCGGACTAGCGGGAGGGCCCGTTACAATGAGCAGTTCTTC. Protein sequence: CASSFRTSGRARYNEQFF.

The V gene is TRBV10-3, the J gene TRBJ2-5; 10 positions agree with TRBD2. Germline V gene lookup returns CDR1 ENHRY and CDR2 SYGVKD. The CDR3 contains 16 residues. The J segment lost 9 bases and the V segment lost 3 bases, leaving 13 bases of the junction unmatched. The CDR3 DNA follows: TGTGCCATCAGTGATTCCACTAGCGGGATTGGGGGGGCCCAGTACTTC. Translating it yields CAISDSTSGIGGAQYF.

This chain connects TRBV27 to TRBJ2-5, with a possible D match to TRBD1 (6 bases). The CDR3 is made up of 15 amino acids. Germline V gives CDR1 MNHEY, CDR2 SMNVEV (reference sequence). With 6 bases removed from V and 7 bases from J, the gap between germline ends came to 21 bases. In DNA, the CDR3 is TGTGCCAGCAGGTTGGACAGATCCTTCAGGGGGACCCAGTACTTC. Its translation is CASRLDRSFRGTQYF.

The chain links TRBV12-5 to TRBJ1-1; 8 positions match TRBD1. Germline V gives CDR1 LGHNT, CDR2 FRNRAP. V trimming: 3 bases; J trimming: 0 bases; junction bases outside the gene matches: 6. The CDR3 is made up of 16 amino acids. The CDR3: CASGFTGGIMNTEAFF. For the CDR3, the DNA is TGTGCTAGTGGTTTCACAGGGGGAATAATGAACACTGAAGCTTTCTTT. Drawing the rest from reference TRBV12-5 and TRBJ1-1, the complete variable domain is DARVTQTPRHKVTEMGQEVTMRCQPILGHNTVFWYRQTMMQGLELLAYFRNRAPLDDSGMPKDRFSAEMPDATLATLKIQPSEPRDSAVYFCASGFTGGIMNTEAFFGQGTRLTVV.

The gene calls are TRBV6-5 and TRBJ2-1, with TRBD2 matching over 10 bases. CDR3 size: 16 residues. CDR1 and CDR2 (germline): MNHEY, SVGAGI. Losses at the gene ends were 2 bases for V and 0 bases for J; bases not matched to a gene: 1. DNA for the CDR3: TGTGCCAGCAGTTACGGACTAGCGGTCTCCTACAATGAGCAGTTCTTC. Translated, it gives CASSYGLAVSYNEQFF.